Below, 18 T cell receptor beta chains from the same sample are listed, as sequenced in a study of shared clonotypes between healthy human individuals. The table came from immunoSEQ multiplex PCR; TCRdb's copy has only in-frame clones and leaves some out. The sample lists approximately 2.5 million clones, about 92% occurring once. Sequenced sample: naive CD4+ T cells sorted from blood. Subset indicated: CD45RA+ positively selected. The source of these receptors is a man in his late teens or twenties in good health.

The chain has TRBV11-3 and TRBJ1-5, with D maybe TRBD1 (6 bases). There are 17 residues in the CDR3. Trimming stripped 2 bases from V and 2 bases from J, with 16 bases between. Germline lookup yields CDR1 SGHNT and CDR2 YENEEA. The CDR3 is CASSLPDEGEGNQPQHF. The CDR3 region has the DNA TGTGCCAGCAGCTTACCCGACGAGGGGGAGGGCAATCAGCCCCAGCATTTT.

This rearrangement joins TRBV6-1 to TRBJ2-3, with D unresolved. Germline lookup yields CDR1 MNHNS and CDR2 SASEGT. The CDR3 is 11 residues long. V dropped 8 bases and J dropped 2 bases, with 5 bases sitting between them. CDR3 in DNA: TGTGCCAGCGGCGTCACAGATACGCAGTATTTT. This sequence encodes CASGVTDTQYF.

This clone was seen just once. This rearrangement joins TRBV7-2 to TRBJ1-1, with D unresolved. V was pared by 2 bases and J by 0 bases, with 7 bases between. The germline CDR1 and CDR2 sequences are SGHTA and FQGNSA. This CDR3 comprises 14 residues. In nucleotides, the CDR3 is TGTGCCAGCAGCTTATTAGGGATGAACACTGAAGCTTTCTTT. Its translation is CASSLLGMNTEAFF. The entire variable domain, with the rest obtained from reference TRBV7-2 and TRBJ1-1, is as follows: GAGVSQSPSNKVTEKGKDVELRCDPISGHTALYWYRQSLGQGLEFLIYFQGNSAPDKSGLPSDRFSAERTGGSVSTLTIQRTQQEDSAVYLCASSLLGMNTEAFFGQGTRLTVV.

V and J are TRBV14 and TRBJ2-7, with 9 bases that match TRBD1. V shed 2 bases, J shed 3 bases, and the junction held 5 bases outside the gene matches. There are 15 residues in the CDR3. Germline assignment: CDR1 SGHDN and CDR2 FVKESK. The CDR3 sequence: CASSQSGQGGYEQYF. CDR3 bases: TGTGCCAGCAGCCAATCGGGACAGGGTGGCTACGAGCAGTACTTC.

About this clone: One end of the junction fails to match germline, which may point to a read error. The chain carries TRBV7-7 and TRBJ2-1, with 14 bases fitting TRBD2. CDR3 length: 16 amino acids. Germline assignment: CDR1 SSHAT and CDR2 FNYEAQ (reference sequence). CDR3 in DNA: TGTGCTAGCAGCTTCTTAGGGACTAGCGGGAGTTATGAGCAGTTCTTC. Its translation: CASSFLGTSGSYEQFF.

The chain combines TRBV28 with TRBJ2-2; 7 bases are a match to TRBD1. From germline, CDR1 is MDHEN and CDR2 SYDVKM. This CDR3 is built from 15 residues. V lost 5 bases to trimming and J lost 4 bases; unmatched junction nucleotides: 7. In DNA form, the CDR3 reads TGTGCCAGCAGTGCCAGGGGGTGGGGCACCGGGGAGCTGTTTTTT. Translated, it gives CASSARGWGTGELFF.

V is TRBV10-1 and J is TRBJ1-1; a weak D match, TRBD1 (6 bases). The CDR3 runs 13 residues. Germline-derived CDR1 and CDR2 are WNHNN and SYGVQD (reference sequence). Trimming pared 6 bases from V and 1 base from J, leaving 9 bases between. Here the CDR3 reads CASSRGQNTEAFF. Here the CDR3 DNA reads TGCGCCAGCAGCCGGGGACAGAACACTGAAGCTTTCTTT.

The genes are TRBV11-2 and TRBJ2-5, with 7 positions matching TRBD1. Germline V CDR1 and CDR2: SGHAT, FQNNGV. This CDR3 region has 15 residues. Trimming at V came to 3 bases and at J to 10 bases, leaving 14 bases not matched to a gene. CDR3 protein: CASSFLGRSNRGQYF. CDR3 in DNA: TGTGCCAGCAGCTTCTTAGGCCGATCGAACAGGGGCCAGTACTTC.

This sequence joins TRBV6-5 and TRBJ1-1; perhaps TRBD1 as D (6 bases). CDR3 length equals 12 residues. Germline-derived CDR1 and CDR2 are MNHEY and SVGAGI. Trimming removed 10 bases from V and 4 bases from J, with 13 bases in between. In nucleotides, the CDR3 is TGTGCCACTTCGAGGGGGGGCACTGAAGCTTTCTTT. It codes for CATSRGGTEAFF.

CDR3 loop: CASSSTPWIAGGANEQFF. The CDR3 DNA reads as TGTGCCAGCAGCTCCACCCCATGGATAGCGGGTGGGGCCAATGAGCAGTTCTTC. V usage is TRBV11-2 and J usage is TRBJ2-1; TRBD2 aligns across 7 bases. The CDR3 sequence is 18 residues long. Germline lookup yields CDR1 SGHAT and CDR2 FQNNGV. V gave up 4 bases and J gave up 6 bases; unmatched junction bases: 18.

The gene calls are TRBV5-1 and TRBJ2-5; no clear D gene. The CDR3 consists of 16 residues. The germline V and J ends were trimmed by 3 bases and 0 bases, with 15 bases remaining between them. Germline CDR1 is SGHRS and CDR2 is YFSETQ. CDR3 in DNA: TGCGCCAGCAGCTATGGTGGAATGCAAAACCAAGAGACCCAGTACTTC. It codes for CASSYGGMQNQETQYF. Combining the CDR3 with reference TRBV5-1 and TRBJ2-5 gives the whole variable domain KAGVTQTPRYLIKTRGQQVTLSCSPISGHRSVSWYQQTPGQGLQFLFEYFSETQRNKGNFPGRFSGRQFSNSRSEMNVSTLELGDSALYLCASSYGGMQNQETQYFGPGTRLLVL.

Concerning this clone: At the DNA level, this CDR3 is encoded by other sequences in the same sample as well. This chain joins TRBV9 and TRBJ2-2; a weak D match, TRBD2 (6 bases). Trimming stripped 2 bases from V and 6 bases from J, with 14 bases between. The CDR3 has 15 residues. Germline lookup yields CDR1 SGDLS and CDR2 YYNGEE. CDR3 nucleotides: TGTGCCAGCAGCGTGGGGACTGGCGGCCCCGGGGAGCTGTTTTTT. The encoded protein is CASSVGTGGPGELFF. The entire variable domain, with the rest obtained from reference TRBV9 and TRBJ2-2, is as follows: DSGVTQTPKHLITATGQRVTLRCSPRSGDLSVYWYQQSLDQGLQFLIQYYNGEERAKGNILERFSAQQFPDLHSELNLSSLELGDSALYFCASSVGTGGPGELFFGEGSRLTVL.

The chain employs TRBV2 and TRBJ1-4; TRBD1 might be the D (5 bases). Trimming removed 3 bases at V and 4 bases at J, with 12 bases between. CDR1 SNHLY and CDR2 FYNNEI come from the germline V gene. This CDR3 has 15 residues. The CDR3 bases are TGTGCCAGCAGTGATATCACAGGCTTTAATGAAAAACTGTTTTTT. Its protein is CASSDITGFNEKLFF.

The chain is built from TRBV7-9 and TRBJ1-1; TRBD1 agrees at 11 bases. The V segment lost 6 bases and the J segment 7 bases; nucleotides outside the gene matches: 7. Germline CDR1 SEHNR, CDR2 FQNEAQ (reference sequence). The CDR3 loop spans 14 amino acids. The CDR3 DNA follows: TGTGCCAGCAGTTATGGGACAGGGGGGATTGAAGCTTTCTTT. This codes for CASSYGTGGIEAFF.

The rearrangement joins TRBV19 to TRBJ2-2, with TRBD2 identical over 7 bases. The germline CDR1 and CDR2 sequences are LNHDA and SQIVND (reference sequence). V trimming: 3 bases; J trimming: 7 bases; junction bases outside the gene matches: 8. The CDR3 runs to 15 residues. Here the CDR3 reads CASSILGGAVGELFF. DNA of the CDR3: TGTGCCAGTAGTATTCTGGGAGGGGCCGTCGGGGAGCTGTTTTTT.

This rearrangement joins TRBV4-1 to TRBJ2-3; 8 nucleotides agree with TRBD2. After removal of 0 bases from V and 5 bases from J, the junction contained 7 bases not matched to a gene. The CDR3 is 16 amino acids. CDR1 and CDR2 (germline): MGHRA, YSYEKL. CDR3 in DNA: TGCGCCAGCAGCCAAGATGCCGGGGGGGGTCAAGATACGCAGTATTTT. As protein: CASSQDAGGGQDTQYF.

The rearrangement links TRBV5-1 to TRBJ2-1; D perhaps matches TRBD2 (7 bases). Per the germline V gene, CDR1 is SGHRS and CDR2 is YFSETQ. V lost 4 bases and J 7 bases, leaving 18 bases between the germline ends. The CDR3 runs 15 residues. The DNA for the CDR3 is TGCGCCAGCAGCCTCGGGGGGCTAGAGCTAAATGAGCAGTTCTTC. Encoded protein: CASSLGGLELNEQFF.

The gene calls are TRBV11-2 and TRBJ1-1, with D unresolved. With 0 bases removed from V and 5 bases from J, the gap between germline ends came to 4 bases. From germline, CDR1 is SGHAT and CDR2 FQNNGV. The CDR3 is made up of 12 amino acids. The CDR3 region has the DNA TGTGCCAGCAGCTTAGATTCGACTGAAGCTTTCTTT. Translation: CASSLDSTEAFF.